This is a list of T cell receptor beta chains from one sample in a study of cytomegalovirus exposure and HLA in healthy donors. Profiled with immunoSEQ multiplex PCR; TCRdb holds only in-frame clones, not every one. The repertoire has about 280,000 clones, roughly 90% of them found once; the top ten carry approximately 2.2%. Sequencing was performed on PBMCs. The receptors were sampled from a woman in her late teens or twenties in good health and CMV-seronegative. CDR3s include the opening cysteine and the closing phenylalanine or tryptophan. The D gene is left open where the match is weak. Rows may omit the clone size; those that give it use once, few, many or a size class.

>NA|NA|TRBJ2-7|TRBV7-9
TGTGCCAGCAGCTTAGTAATTGCGGGTATAGTGACCTACGAGCAGTACTTC
CASSLVIAGIVTYEQYF
>TRBD1|once|TRBJ1-2|TRBV19
TGTGCCAGTAGTATTTCCCTCGACAGGGCAAGGAACTATGGCTACACCTTC
CASSISLDRARNYGYTF
>TRBD1|NA|TRBJ2-7|TRBV7-9
TGTGCCAGCAGCTCCGACAGGGGGACCTACGAGCAGTACTTC
CASSSDRGTYEQYF
>NA|NA|TRBJ1-2|TRBV5-4
TGTGCCAGCAGCTTGGCAGGGTATGGCTACACCTTC
CASSLAGYGYTF
>TRBD2|NA|TRBJ2-7|TRBV5-6
TGTGCCAGCAGCTTTGGGGGAGGGTCCTACGAGCAGTACTTC
CASSFGGGSYEQYF
>NA|once|TRBJ1-1|TRBV10-3
TGTGCCATCAGTGAGTCAGCTAGGGGTCTGTTGAACACTGAAGCTTTCTTT
CAISESARGLLNTEAFF
>NA|NA|TRBJ2-7|TRBV6-6
TGTGCCAGCAGTTACGGGCCCTACGAGCAGTACTTC
CASSYGPYEQYF
>TRBD2|NA|TRBJ2-7|TRBV7-9
TGTTCCAGCAGCTTTGGACTAGCGGGGCCCTCCTACGAGCAGTACTTC
CSSSFGLAGPSYEQYF
>NA|NA|TRBJ2-3|TRBV6-5
TGTGCCAGTCTGGACATCATCACAGATACGCAGTATTTT
CASLDIITDTQYF
>TRBD1|NA|TRBJ2-7|TRBV30
TGTGCCTGGAGCGAAACAGGGGACGAGCAGTACTTC
CAWSETGDEQYF
>NA|NA|TRBJ2-7|TRBV7-6
TGTGCCAGCAGCTTAGCCGGGGACGAGCAGTACTTC
CASSLAGDEQYF
>TRBD1|NA|TRBJ1-1|TRBV6-5
TGTGCCAGCCCGACAGGGAAGGGCACTGAAGCTTTCTTT
CASPTGKGTEAFF
>NA|NA|TRBJ1-2|TRBV29-1
TGCAGCGTCATAACAGGGAATGGCTATGGCTACACCTTC
CSVITGNGYGYTF
>TRBD1|NA|TRBJ1-2|TRBV19
TGTGCCAGTAGTTGGGACAGGGCAAACTATGGCTACACCTTC
CASSWDRANYGYTF
>TRBD1|once|TRBJ1-1|TRBV29-1
TGCAGCGTTACCGACAGGGGGCGCGAAGACACTGAAGCTTTCTTT
CSVTDRGREDTEAFF
>TRBD1|NA|TRBJ2-4|TRBV5-8
TGTGCCAGCAGCTCTGGGACAGGGGGCAACTTAGCCAAAAACATTCAGTACTTC
CASSSGTGGNLAKNIQYF
>TRBD2|once|TRBJ2-1|TRBV5-4
TGTGCCAGCAGCTCGGGACTAGCTAGTCTAGGGGAGCAGTTCTTC
CASSSGLASLGEQFF
>NA|once|TRBJ1-1|TRBV18
TGTGCCAGCTCACTGACTCAAGGCATCCCTGAAGCTTTCTTT
CASSLTQGIPEAFF
>TRBD1|NA|TRBJ2-3|TRBV5-5
TGTGCCAGCAGCATTAGTGCCGGGACAGGGCGTATTACGCAGTATTTT
CASSISAGTGRITQYF
>NA|NA|TRBJ2-2|TRBV7-8
TGTGCCAGCAGCCTAGGCTGGCGGACCGGGGAGTTGTTTTTT
CASSLGWRTGELFF
>NA|NA|TRBJ1-2|TRBV7-9
TGTGCCAGCAGCTTAGGAGGAGGGGCGGGCTATGGCTACACCTTC
CASSLGGGAGYGYTF
>TRBD1|NA|TRBJ1-2|TRBV6-5
TGTGCCAGCAGTCCTACGGACAGGGGAAGCTATGGCTACACCTTC
CASSPTDRGSYGYTF
>NA|NA|TRBJ2-7|TRBV12-5
TGTGCTAGTGGTCCACAGGGTTTCTACGAGCAGTACTTC
CASGPQGFYEQYF
>TRBD2|NA|TRBJ2-1|TRBV7-3
TGTGCCAGCAGCTCCCCCGTGGGTAGCGGGGGGGTGAATGAGCAGTTCTTC
CASSSPVGSGGVNEQFF
>NA|NA|TRBJ1-5|TRBV6-6
TGTGCCACCTACGACAGGCCCGAAGGCCAGCCCCAGCATTTT
CATYDRPEGQPQHF
>TRBD2|NA|TRBJ2-3|TRBV29-1
TGCGCGGCGGAAGGACTAGCGGGGCACACAGATACGCAGTATTTT
CAAEGLAGHTDTQYF
>TRBD1|NA|TRBJ1-3|TRBV6-5
TGTGCCAGCAGTTCCCAACAGGGGGCGGGAAACACCATATATTTT
CASSSQQGAGNTIYF
>NA|NA|TRBJ2-1|TRBV20-1
TGCAGTCCTCTAGCTTGGGACACTCAGTTCTTC
CSPLAWDTQFF
>TRBD2|NA|TRBJ2-7|TRBV5-4
TGTGCCAGCAGCTTGCGACTAGCGGGATTCTACGAGCAGTACTTC
CASSLRLAGFYEQYF
>NA|NA|TRBJ1-2|TRBV5-6
TGTGCCAGCAGCTCTCCAGGGGCAGGGGAAAACTATGGCTACACCTTC
CASSSPGAGENYGYTF
>TRBD2|NA|TRBJ2-5|TRBV2
TGTGCCAGCAGTTCCATAGGACTAGCGGACCAAGAGACCCAGTACTTC
CASSSIGLADQETQYF
>NA|NA|TRBJ1-3|TRBV13
TGTGCCAGCAGCTCCGGTCGGGGGGGCCTGGGAAACACCATATATTTT
CASSSGRGGLGNTIYF
>NA|NA|TRBJ1-1|TRBV9
TGTGCCAGCAGCGCAATGCTTACCGGGGTTAATGAAGCTTTCTTT
CASSAMLTGVNEAFF
>TRBD1|NA|TRBJ2-1|TRBV4-1
TGCGCCAGCAGCCAGGGGACAGGGGTTTGGAATGAGCAGTTCTTC
CASSQGTGVWNEQFF
>NA|NA|TRBJ2-5|TRBV7-9
TGTGCCAGCAGCCTGGTCAAGGGGTACCAGGAGACCCAGTACTTC
CASSLVKGYQETQYF
>TRBD1|NA|TRBJ1-2|TRBV6-5
TGTGCCAGCAGCCTATATGAGGACAGGTTCTATGGCTACACCTTC
CASSLYEDRFYGYTF